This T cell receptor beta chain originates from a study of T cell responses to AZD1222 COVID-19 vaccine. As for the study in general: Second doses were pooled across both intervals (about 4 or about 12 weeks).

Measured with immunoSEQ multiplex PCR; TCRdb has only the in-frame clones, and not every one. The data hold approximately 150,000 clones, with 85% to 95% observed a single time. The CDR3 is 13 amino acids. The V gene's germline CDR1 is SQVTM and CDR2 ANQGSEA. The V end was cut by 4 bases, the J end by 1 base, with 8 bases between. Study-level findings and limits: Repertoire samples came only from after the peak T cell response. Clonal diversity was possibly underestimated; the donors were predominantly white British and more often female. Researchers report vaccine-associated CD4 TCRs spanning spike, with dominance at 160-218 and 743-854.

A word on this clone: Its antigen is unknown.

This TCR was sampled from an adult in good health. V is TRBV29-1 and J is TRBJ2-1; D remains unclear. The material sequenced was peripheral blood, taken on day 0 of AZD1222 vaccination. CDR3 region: CSVARASYNEQFF. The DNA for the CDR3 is TGCAGCGTTGCCCGGGCGTCCTACAATGAGCAGTTCTTC.